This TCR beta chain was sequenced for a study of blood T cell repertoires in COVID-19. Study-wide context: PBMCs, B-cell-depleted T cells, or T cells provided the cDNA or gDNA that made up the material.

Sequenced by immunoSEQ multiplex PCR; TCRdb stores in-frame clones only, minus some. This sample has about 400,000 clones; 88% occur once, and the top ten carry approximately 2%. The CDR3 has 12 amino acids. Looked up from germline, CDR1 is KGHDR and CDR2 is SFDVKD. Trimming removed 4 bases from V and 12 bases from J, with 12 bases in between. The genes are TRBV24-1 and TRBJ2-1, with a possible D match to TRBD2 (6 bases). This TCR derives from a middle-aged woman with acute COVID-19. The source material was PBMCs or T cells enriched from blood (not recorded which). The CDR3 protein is CATSEGGRGQFF. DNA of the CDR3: TGTGCCACCAGTGAGGGAGGACGGGGGCAGTTCTTC.